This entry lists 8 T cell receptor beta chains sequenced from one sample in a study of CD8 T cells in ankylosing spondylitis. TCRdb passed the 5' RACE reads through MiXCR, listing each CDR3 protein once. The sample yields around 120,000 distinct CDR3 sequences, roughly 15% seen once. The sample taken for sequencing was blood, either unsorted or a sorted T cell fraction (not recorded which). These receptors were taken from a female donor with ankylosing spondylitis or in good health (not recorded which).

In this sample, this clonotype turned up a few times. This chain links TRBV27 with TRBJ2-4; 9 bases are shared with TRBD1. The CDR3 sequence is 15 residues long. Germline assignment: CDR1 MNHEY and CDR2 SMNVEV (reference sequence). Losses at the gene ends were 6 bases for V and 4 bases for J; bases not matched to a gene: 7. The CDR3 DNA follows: TGTGCCAGCAGCCGAAGGGACAGGGATAAAAACATTCAGTACTTC. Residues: CASSRRDRDKNIQYF.

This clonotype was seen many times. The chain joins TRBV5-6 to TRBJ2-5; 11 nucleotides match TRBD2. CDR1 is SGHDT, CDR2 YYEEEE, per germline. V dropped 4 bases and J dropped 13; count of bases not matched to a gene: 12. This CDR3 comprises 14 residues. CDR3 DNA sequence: TGTGCCAGCAGCGCTGGACTAGCGGGCTTGGGCAGGTACTTC. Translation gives CASSAGLAGLGRYF.

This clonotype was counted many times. The CDR3 DNA sequence: TGCAGTGCGGCAAGGAGCGGGACTAGCAGAACAGATACGCAGTATTTT. Translation gives CSAARSGTSRTDTQYF. The V and J genes are TRBV20-1 and TRBJ2-3; 9 bases match TRBD2. The CDR3 spans 16 residues. Germline values: CDR1 DFQATT, CDR2 SNEGSKA (reference sequence). The V gene end was trimmed by 6 bases and the J gene end by 3 bases; junction bases not matched to a gene: 13.

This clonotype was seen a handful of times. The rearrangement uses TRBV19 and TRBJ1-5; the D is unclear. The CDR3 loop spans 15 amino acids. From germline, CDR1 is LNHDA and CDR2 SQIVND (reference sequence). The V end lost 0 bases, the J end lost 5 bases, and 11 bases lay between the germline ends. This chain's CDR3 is CASSIEGRWDQPQHF. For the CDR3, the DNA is TGTGCCAGTAGTATAGAGGGCCGTTGGGATCAGCCCCAGCATTTT. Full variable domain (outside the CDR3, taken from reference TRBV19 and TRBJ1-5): DGGITQSPKYLFRKEGQNVTLSCEQNLNHDAMYWYRQDPGQGLRLIYYSQIVNDFQKGDIAEGYSVSREKKESFPLTVTSAQKNPTAFYLCASSIEGRWDQPQHFGDGTRLSIL.

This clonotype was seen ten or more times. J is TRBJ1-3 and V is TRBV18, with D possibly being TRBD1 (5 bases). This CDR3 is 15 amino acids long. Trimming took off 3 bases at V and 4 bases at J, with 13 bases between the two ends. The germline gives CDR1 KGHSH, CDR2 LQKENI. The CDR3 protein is CASSPGQPTGNTIYF. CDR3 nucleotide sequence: TGTGCCAGCTCACCCGGACAACCAACCGGAAACACCATATATTTT. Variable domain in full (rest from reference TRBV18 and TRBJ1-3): NAGVMQNPRHLVRRRGQEARLRCSPMKGHSHVYWYRQLPEEGLKFMVYLQKENIIDESGMPKERFSAEFPKEGPSILRIQQVVRGDSAAYFCASSPGQPTGNTIYFGEGSWLTVV.

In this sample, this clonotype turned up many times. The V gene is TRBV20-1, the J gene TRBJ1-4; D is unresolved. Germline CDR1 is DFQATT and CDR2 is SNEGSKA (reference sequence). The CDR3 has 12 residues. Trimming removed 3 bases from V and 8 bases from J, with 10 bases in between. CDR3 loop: CSASRVSEKLFF. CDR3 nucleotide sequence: TGCAGTGCTAGTAGAGTGTCGGAAAAACTGTTTTTT.

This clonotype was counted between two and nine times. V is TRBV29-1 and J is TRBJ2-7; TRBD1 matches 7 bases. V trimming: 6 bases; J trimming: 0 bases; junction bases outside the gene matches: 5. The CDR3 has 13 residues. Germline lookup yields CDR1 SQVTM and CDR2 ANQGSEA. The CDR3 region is CSVATGSSYEQYF. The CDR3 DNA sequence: TGCAGCGTAGCGACAGGGAGCTCCTACGAGCAGTACTTC.

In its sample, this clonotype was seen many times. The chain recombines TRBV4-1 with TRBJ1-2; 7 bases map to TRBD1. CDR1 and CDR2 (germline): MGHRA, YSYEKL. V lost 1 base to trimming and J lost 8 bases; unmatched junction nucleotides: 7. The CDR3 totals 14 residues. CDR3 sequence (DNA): TGCGCCAGCAGCCAAGCTGCCCAGGGGGTCGGCTACACCTTC. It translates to CASSQAAQGVGYTF.